A single sample gave rise to the 2 T cell receptor beta chains below, sequenced in a study of immune cell composition in non-small cell lung cancer. The data were produced by immunoSEQ multiplex PCR, yet TCRdb's version contains in-frame clones alone and is incomplete. The table includes 4,000 to 5,000 clones, around 78% detected once. Input material: lung tumor tissue. The receptors were gathered from a human donor with non-small cell lung cancer.

The sample holds a few counts of this clone. CDR3: CASSPDSLNEKLFF. CDR3 bases: TGCGCCAGCAGCCCGGACAGCCTCAATGAAAAACTGTTTTTT. The V call is TRBV4-1, the J call TRBJ1-4; maybe TRBD1 (6 bases). The CDR3 contains 14 residues. Germline loops: CDR1 MGHRA, CDR2 YSYEKL. Trimming took off 4 bases at V and 5 bases at J, with 11 bases between the two ends.

The rearrangement uses TRBV6-5 and TRBJ2-7, with D perhaps matching TRBD1 (7 bases). The CDR3 is 14 residues long. Germline values: CDR1 MNHEY, CDR2 SVGAGI. V dropped 5 bases and J dropped 2 bases, with 13 bases sitting between them. This CDR3 is CASSAGQTTYEQYF. In DNA form, the CDR3 reads TGTGCCAGCAGTGCGGGACAGACTACCTACGAGCAGTACTTC.